What follows is one T cell receptor beta chain and its context. V lost 6 bases, J lost 2 bases, and 10 bases lay in between. Germline lookup yields CDR1 ENHRY and CDR2 SYGVKD. The CDR3 sequence is 13 residues long. These data come from a study of blood T cell repertoires in COVID-19. Sequencing used immunoSEQ multiplex PCR; TCRdb keeps in-frame clones, though not all of them. The sample yields approximately 260,000 clones, about 85% seen once. The source material was PBMCs or T cells enriched from blood (not recorded which). This TCR came from a woman aged 25 to 39 with acute COVID-19. The rearrangement joins TRBV10-3 to TRBJ1-1, with D possibly matching TRBD1 (5 bases). The CDR3, as DNA: TGTGCCATCAGATGGGGGGGTAACACTGAAGCTTTCTTT. It specifies CAIRWGGNTEAFF.